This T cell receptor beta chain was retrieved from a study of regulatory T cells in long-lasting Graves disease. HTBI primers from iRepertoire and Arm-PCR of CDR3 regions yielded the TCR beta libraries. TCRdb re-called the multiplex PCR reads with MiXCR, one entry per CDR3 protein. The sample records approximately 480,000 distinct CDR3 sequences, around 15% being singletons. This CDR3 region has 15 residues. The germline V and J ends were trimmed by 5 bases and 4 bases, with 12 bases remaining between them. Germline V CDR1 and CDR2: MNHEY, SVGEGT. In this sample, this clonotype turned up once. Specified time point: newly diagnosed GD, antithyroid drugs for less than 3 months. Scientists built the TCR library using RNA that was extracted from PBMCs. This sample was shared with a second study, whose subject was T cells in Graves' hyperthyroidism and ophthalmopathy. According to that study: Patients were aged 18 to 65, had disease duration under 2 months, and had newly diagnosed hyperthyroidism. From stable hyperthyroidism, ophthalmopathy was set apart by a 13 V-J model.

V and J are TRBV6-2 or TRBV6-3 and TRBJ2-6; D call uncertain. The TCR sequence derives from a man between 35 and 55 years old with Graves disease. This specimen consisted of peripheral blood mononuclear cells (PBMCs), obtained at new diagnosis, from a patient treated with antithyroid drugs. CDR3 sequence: CASSGSRLGANVLTF. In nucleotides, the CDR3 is TGTGCCAGCAGTGGCAGCCGGCTGGGGGCCAACGTCCTGACTTTC.